A selection of T cell receptor beta chains follows, all from one sample in a study of shared clonotypes between healthy human individuals. Sequencing was performed with immunoSEQ multiplex PCR; in TCRdb, only in-frame clones are kept and a portion is missing. The repertoire holds about 2.2 million clones, around 93% seen once, with roughly 1.7% in the top ten. Sample: naive CD8+ T cells from PBMCs. Source of these receptors: a young man in good health. Some clones in this sample may be carry-over from other donors' samples. Both conserved end residues are part of each CDR3. A D gene is named only where the DNA matches it firmly. The listing skips clone size in some rows; elsewhere it reads once, few, many or a size class.

CDR3aa,CDR3nt,d_gene,j_gene,v_gene,abundance
CASQPSPGSSSYNEQFF,TGTGCCAGTCAACCCTCACCAGGGTCGAGCTCCTACAATGAGCAGTTCTTC,.,TRBJ2-1,TRBV19,.
CASRPRGGSFSEQYF,TGTGCCAGCAGACCACGAGGCGGGAGCTTCTCCGAGCAGTACTTC,TRBD2,TRBJ2-7,TRBV27,.
CASKGHMNTEAFF,TGTGCCAGTAAGGGACACATGAACACTGAAGCTTTCTTT,.,TRBJ1-1,TRBV19,.
CASSSRQGGYTF,TGTGCCAGCAGCTCTCGACAGGGCGGCTACACCTTC,TRBD1,TRBJ1-2,TRBV13,.
CASSRRDSPPPLNTEAFF,TGTGCCAGCAGCAGACGGGACAGCCCACCGCCTCTGAACACTGAAGCTTTCTTT,TRBD1,TRBJ1-1,TRBV13,.
CASSLGDRGSETQYF,TGCGCCAGCAGCTTGGGGGACAGGGGGTCGGAGACCCAGTACTTC,TRBD1,TRBJ2-5,TRBV5-1,.
CASSYSGDGSRYEQYF,TGTGCCAGCAGTTACTCTGGGGACGGGAGTCGCTACGAGCAGTACTTC,.,TRBJ2-7,TRBV6-5,.
CAWVTRDGGQVYEQYF,TGTGCCTGGGTAACCCGGGACGGGGGGCAGGTGTACGAGCAGTACTTC,.,TRBJ2-7,TRBV30,.
CASSPLGQFYGYTF,TGTGCCAGCAGCCCGTTGGGACAGTTCTATGGCTACACCTTC,TRBD1,TRBJ1-2,TRBV5-4,.
CASSEGTGELFF,TGCGCCAGCAGTGAGGGTACCGGGGAGCTGTTTTTT,.,TRBJ2-2,TRBV10-1,.
CASSGSGRAFNEQFF,TGTGCCAGCAGTGGTAGCGGGAGGGCCTTCAATGAGCAGTTCTTC,TRBD2,TRBJ2-1,TRBV28,once
CASSQDGRTPNNEQFF,TGTGCCAGCAGCCAAGATGGGAGAACGCCGAATAATGAGCAGTTCTTC,.,TRBJ2-1,TRBV4-2,.
CASSPVQGGRVDGYTF,TGTGCCAGCAGCCCCGTCCAGGGGGGGCGCGTCGATGGCTACACCTTC,TRBD1,TRBJ1-2,TRBV7-9,.
CASSWAGGARGGELFF,TGTGCCAGCAGCTGGGCTGGGGGGGCCCGGGGTGGGGAGCTGTTTTTT,.,TRBJ2-2,TRBV27,.
CASSFRGLGETQYF,TGCGCCAGCAGCTTCCGGGGATTGGGAGAGACCCAGTACTTC,.,TRBJ2-5,TRBV5-1,.
CASSEIPNYEQYF,TGTGCCAGCAGTGAAATCCCTAACTACGAGCAGTACTTC,.,TRBJ2-7,TRBV25-1,.
CASSFNYNEQFF,TGCGCCAGCAGCTTCAACTACAATGAGCAGTTCTTC,.,TRBJ2-1,TRBV5-1,.
CASSFQGFAEQYF,TGTGCCAGCAGTTTTCAGGGGTTCGCCGAGCAGTACTTC,.,TRBJ2-7,TRBV28,.
CASSIRSRQPQHF,TGTGCCAGCAGTATTCGCTCCCGTCAGCCCCAGCATTTT,.,TRBJ1-5,TRBV28,.
CASSIGGLADTQYF,TGTGCCAGTAGTATTGGGGGGCTGGCAGATACGCAGTATTTT,.,TRBJ2-3,TRBV19,.
CASSTTGTGPRETQYF,TGTGCCAGTAGTACGACCGGGACAGGGCCCCGGGAGACCCAGTACTTC,TRBD1,TRBJ2-5,TRBV19,.
CASSYLRGAGVYEQYF,TGTGCCAGCAGTTACCTTCGGGGGGCGGGAGTCTACGAGCAGTACTTC,.,TRBJ2-7,TRBV28,.
CASTTDGGNTEAFF,TGTGCCAGCACCACCGACGGGGGAAACACTGAAGCTTTCTTT,.,TRBJ1-1,TRBV6-5,once
CASSFFGDRGTEAFF,TGTGCCAGCAGTTTCTTCGGGGACAGAGGCACTGAAGCTTTCTTT,TRBD1,TRBJ1-1,TRBV28,.
CASSDSAQTGFAEKLFF,TGTGCCAGCAGCGACAGTGCTCAGACAGGGTTCGCTGAAAAACTGTTTTTT,TRBD1,TRBJ1-4,TRBV9,.
CASSGVAGPKTLYGYTF,TGTGCCAGCAGTGGAGTTGCAGGGCCAAAAACTCTTTATGGCTACACCTTC,.,TRBJ1-2,TRBV25-1,.
CASSRLWATGEQFF,TGTGCCAGCAGTCGCCTTTGGGCTACGGGTGAGCAGTTCTTC,.,TRBJ2-1,TRBV28,.
CAWSVLLSPGGTEAFF,TGTGCCTGGAGTGTACTCCTGAGCCCCGGGGGCACTGAAGCTTTCTTT,.,TRBJ1-1,TRBV30,.
CASSTGQPQHF,TGTGCCAGCAGCACGGGGCAGCCCCAGCATTTT,.,TRBJ1-5,TRBV28,.
CASSILASYEQYF,TGTGCCAGTAGTATTCTAGCCTCTTACGAGCAGTACTTC,.,TRBJ2-7,TRBV19,.
CASSLALGSSYNEQFF,TGTGCCAGCAGCTTAGCTTTGGGGAGCTCCTACAATGAGCAGTTCTTC,.,TRBJ2-1,TRBV11-2,.
CASRDSQFTDTQYF,TGTGCCAGCCGGGACAGCCAATTCACAGATACGCAGTATTTT,TRBD1,TRBJ2-3,TRBV7-9,.
CASGDTYYSYNEQFF,TGTGCCAGCGGAGACACCTACTACTCCTACAATGAGCAGTTCTTC,.,TRBJ2-1,TRBV2,.
CASSELGTGKIYEQYF,TGTGCCAGCAGTGAATTGGGGACAGGGAAAATCTACGAGCAGTACTTC,TRBD1,TRBJ2-7,TRBV6-1,.
CASRQAGNTEAFF,TGTGCCAGCAGACAGGCGGGTAACACTGAAGCTTTCTTT,.,TRBJ1-1,TRBV28,.
CASSIGDGGSYEQYF,TGTGCCAGTAGTATAGGGGACGGCGGCAGCTACGAGCAGTACTTC,.,TRBJ2-7,TRBV19,.
CASSHRGHPSSSYNEQFF,TGTGCCAGCAGCCACCGGGGCCATCCTTCCAGCTCCTACAATGAGCAGTTCTTC,.,TRBJ2-1,TRBV7-9,.
CASSLAAGEGVNNEQFF,TGTGCCAGCAGCTTAGCAGCGGGGGAGGGCGTGAACAATGAGCAGTTCTTC,TRBD2,TRBJ2-1,TRBV11-3,.
CAISPPRASGVGTGELFF,TGTGCCATCAGCCCCCCGCGGGCTAGCGGAGTGGGGACCGGGGAGCTGTTTTTT,TRBD2,TRBJ2-2,TRBV10-3,.
CASSLLRTGGSEKLFF,TGTGCCAGCAGTTTATTACGGACAGGAGGAAGTGAAAAACTGTTTTTT,TRBD1,TRBJ1-4,TRBV28,once
CASSRRTSGAYYEQYF,TGTGCCAGCAGCCGCAGGACTAGCGGGGCCTACTACGAGCAGTACTTC,TRBD2,TRBJ2-7,TRBV14,.
CASSLIGYRGPETQYF,TGTGCCAGCAGTTTAATAGGTTACAGGGGGCCGGAGACCCAGTACTTC,TRBD1,TRBJ2-5,TRBV27,.
CASSETSGYEQYF,TGTGCCAGCAGTGAAACTAGCGGCTACGAGCAGTACTTC,TRBD2,TRBJ2-7,TRBV6-4,.
CASSVGNSGFYEQYF,TGTGCCAGCAGCGTAGGCAATAGCGGGTTCTACGAGCAGTACTTC,TRBD2,TRBJ2-7,TRBV9,once
CASSARDRGEPEQFF,TGTGCCAGCAGCGCCCGGGACAGGGGGGAGCCTGAGCAGTTCTTC,TRBD1,TRBJ2-1,TRBV13,.
CASSLLRVAGGPDTQYF,TGTGCCAGCAGTCTCCTGAGAGTAGCGGGAGGGCCAGATACGCAGTATTTT,TRBD2,TRBJ2-3,TRBV27,.
CASSLGAAYNEQFF,TGTGCCAGCAGCTTAGGGGCTGCCTACAATGAGCAGTTCTTC,.,TRBJ2-1,TRBV7-2,.
CASSLLGDTEAFF,TGTGCCAGCAGTTTATTGGGGGACACTGAAGCTTTCTTT,.,TRBJ1-1,TRBV27,.
CSVLSYEQYF,TGCAGCGTTCTGAGTTACGAGCAGTACTTC,.,TRBJ2-7,TRBV29-1,.
CASRGTSGRPYNEQFF,TGTGCCAGCAGGGGGACTAGCGGGAGACCTTACAATGAGCAGTTCTTC,TRBD2,TRBJ2-1,TRBV27,.
CASSLRGSGNQPQHF,TGTGCCAGCAGTTTAAGAGGGTCTGGCAATCAGCCCCAGCATTTT,.,TRBJ1-5,TRBV28,.
CASSPGGEKLFF,TGTGCCAGCAGCCCGGGGGGTGAAAAACTGTTTTTT,.,TRBJ1-4,TRBV6-6,once
CASSETGTGNTGELFF,TGTGCCAGCAGCGAAACCGGGACGGGCAACACCGGGGAGCTGTTTTTT,.,TRBJ2-2,TRBV9,.
CASSPTGGTEAFF,TGTGCCAGCAGCCCCACAGGGGGCACTGAAGCTTTCTTT,TRBD1,TRBJ1-1,TRBV9,.
CASSIGVGGWGNTEAFF,TGTGCCAGTAGTATTGGTGTCGGGGGATGGGGGAACACTGAAGCTTTCTTT,.,TRBJ1-1,TRBV19,.
CASRPGLAEHNEQFF,TGTGCCAGCAGGCCCGGACTAGCGGAACACAATGAGCAGTTCTTC,TRBD2,TRBJ2-1,TRBV6-5,.
CASSLIGLRRGHEQYF,TGTGCCAGCAGCTTGATAGGACTAAGGCGTGGGCACGAGCAGTACTTC,.,TRBJ2-7,TRBV5-6,.
CASSLIGTSSYNEQFF,TGTGCCAGCAGTTTAATCGGGACTAGCTCCTACAATGAGCAGTTCTTC,TRBD2,TRBJ2-1,TRBV27,.
CASSFLGGAYEQYF,TGTGCCAGCAGTTTCCTTGGGGGAGCCTACGAGCAGTACTTC,.,TRBJ2-7,TRBV27,.